This T cell receptor beta chain was sequenced for a study of CD8 T cells in ankylosing spondylitis. Quantitative 5'-RACE was performed with molecular barcodes, and it yielded the TCR beta libraries. TCRdb processed the 5' RACE reads anew with MiXCR; each CDR3 protein has one entry. The profile shows 25,000 to 35,000 distinct CDR3 sequences, roughly 5.3% of them singletons. Study-level findings and limits: A motif in TCR beta, a set of eight or nine highly homologous variants, appeared characteristic of ankylosing spondylitis blood. Some of the motif variants had earlier been found in reactive arthritis patients' fluid and blood. Disease-linked clones bore a CD8+ phenotype, appearing relatively rarely in peripheral blood.

Trimming pared 3 bases from V and 8 bases from J, leaving 8 bases between. The CDR3 is 11 residues long. Germline V gene sequence: CDR1 SGDLS, CDR2 YYNGEE. Notes on this clonotype: The antigen is unknown.

Sequenced: blood, either unsorted or a sorted T cell fraction (not recorded which). The J gene is TRBJ1-1, the V gene TRBV9, with D possibly matching TRBD1 (6 bases). This receptor was identified in a female donor with ankylosing spondylitis or in good health (not recorded which). The CDR3 nucleotides are TGTGCCAGCAGCGCCGGACAGGAAGCTTTCTTT. Translation gives CASSAGQEAFF.